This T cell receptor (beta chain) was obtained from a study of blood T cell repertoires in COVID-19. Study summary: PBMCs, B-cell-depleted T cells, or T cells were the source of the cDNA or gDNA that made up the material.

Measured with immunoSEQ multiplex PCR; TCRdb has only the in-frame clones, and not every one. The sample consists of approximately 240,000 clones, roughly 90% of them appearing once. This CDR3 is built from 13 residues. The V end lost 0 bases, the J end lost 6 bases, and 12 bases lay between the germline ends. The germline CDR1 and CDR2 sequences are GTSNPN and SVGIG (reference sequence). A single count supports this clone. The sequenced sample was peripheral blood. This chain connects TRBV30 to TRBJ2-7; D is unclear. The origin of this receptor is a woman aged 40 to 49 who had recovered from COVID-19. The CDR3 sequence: CAWSVGFIAEQYF. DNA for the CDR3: TGTGCCTGGAGTGTCGGGTTCATAGCCGAGCAGTACTTC.